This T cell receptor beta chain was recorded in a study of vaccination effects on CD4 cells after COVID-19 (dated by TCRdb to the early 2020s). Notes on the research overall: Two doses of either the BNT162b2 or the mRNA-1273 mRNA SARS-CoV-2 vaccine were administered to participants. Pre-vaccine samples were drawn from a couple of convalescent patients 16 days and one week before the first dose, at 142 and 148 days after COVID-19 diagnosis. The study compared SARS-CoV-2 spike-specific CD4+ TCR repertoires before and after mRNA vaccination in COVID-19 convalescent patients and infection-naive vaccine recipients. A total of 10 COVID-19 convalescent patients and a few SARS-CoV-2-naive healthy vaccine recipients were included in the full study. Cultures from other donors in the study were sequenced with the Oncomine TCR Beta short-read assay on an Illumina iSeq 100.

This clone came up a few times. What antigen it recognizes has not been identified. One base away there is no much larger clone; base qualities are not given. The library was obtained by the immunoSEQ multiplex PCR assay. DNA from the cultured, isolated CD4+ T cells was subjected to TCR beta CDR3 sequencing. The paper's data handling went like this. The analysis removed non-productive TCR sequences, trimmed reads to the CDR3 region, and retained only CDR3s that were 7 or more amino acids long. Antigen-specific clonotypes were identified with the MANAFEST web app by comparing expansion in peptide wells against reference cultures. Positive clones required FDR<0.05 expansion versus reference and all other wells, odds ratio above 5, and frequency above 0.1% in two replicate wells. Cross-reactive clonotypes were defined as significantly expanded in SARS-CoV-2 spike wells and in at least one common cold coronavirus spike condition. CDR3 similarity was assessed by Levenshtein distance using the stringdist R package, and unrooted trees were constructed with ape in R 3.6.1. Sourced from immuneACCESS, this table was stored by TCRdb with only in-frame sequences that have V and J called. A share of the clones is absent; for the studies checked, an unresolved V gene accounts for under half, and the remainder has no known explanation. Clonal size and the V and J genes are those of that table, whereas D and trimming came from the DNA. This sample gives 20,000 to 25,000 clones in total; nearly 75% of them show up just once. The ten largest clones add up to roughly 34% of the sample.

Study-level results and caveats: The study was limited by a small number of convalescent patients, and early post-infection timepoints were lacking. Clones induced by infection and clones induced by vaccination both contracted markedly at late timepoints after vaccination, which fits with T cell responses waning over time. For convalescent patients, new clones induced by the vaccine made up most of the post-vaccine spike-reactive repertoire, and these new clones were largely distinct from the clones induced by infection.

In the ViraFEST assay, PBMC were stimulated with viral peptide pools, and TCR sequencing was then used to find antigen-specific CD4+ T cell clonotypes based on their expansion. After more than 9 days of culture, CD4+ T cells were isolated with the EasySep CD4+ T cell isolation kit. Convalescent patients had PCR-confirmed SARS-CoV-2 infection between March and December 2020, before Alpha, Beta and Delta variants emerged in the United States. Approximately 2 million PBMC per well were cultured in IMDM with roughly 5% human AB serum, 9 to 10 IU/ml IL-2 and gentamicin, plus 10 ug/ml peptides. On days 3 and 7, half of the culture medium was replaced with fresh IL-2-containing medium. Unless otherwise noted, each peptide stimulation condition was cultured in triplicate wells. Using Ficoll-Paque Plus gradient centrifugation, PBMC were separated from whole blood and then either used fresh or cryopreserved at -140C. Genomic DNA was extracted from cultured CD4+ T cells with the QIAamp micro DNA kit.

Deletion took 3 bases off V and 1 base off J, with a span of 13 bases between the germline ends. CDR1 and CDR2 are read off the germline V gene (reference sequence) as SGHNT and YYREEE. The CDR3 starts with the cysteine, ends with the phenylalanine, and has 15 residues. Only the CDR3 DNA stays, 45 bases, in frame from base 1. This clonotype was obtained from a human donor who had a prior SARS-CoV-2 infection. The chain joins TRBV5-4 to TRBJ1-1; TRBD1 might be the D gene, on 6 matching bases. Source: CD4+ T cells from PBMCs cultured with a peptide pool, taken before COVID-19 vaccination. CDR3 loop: CASSSQGRANTEAFF. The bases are TGTGCCAGCAGCTCTCAGGGGCGGGCGAACACTGAAGCTTTCTTT.